The clone carrying this TCR beta chain was seen once. Its antigen is as yet unknown. The sample is drawn from a study of CD4 T cells in relation to SARS-CoV-2 and coronaviruses. On the study more broadly: TCR beta CDR3s were sequenced after approximately ten-day antigen culture of PBMCs. Controls used an HIV-1 Nef peptide pool or no peptide. Study observations and caveats: In roughly 60% of donors, memory CD4+ clonotypes crossrecognized SARS-CoV-2 and at least one common cold coronavirus spike.

Only in-frame clones appear in the TCRdb table, and some are missing; sequencing was by immunoSEQ multiplex PCR. The repertoire holds around 16,000 clones, with approximately 73% as singletons. Before the COVID-19 pandemic, during about 2011-2019, CD4+ T cells were taken from unexposed donors. Isolation of CD4+ T cells took place after less than 11 days in culture. The germline gives CDR1 SGHRS, CDR2 YFSETQ. There are 15 residues in the CDR3. V lost 2 bases and J lost 3; bases outside the gene matches: 7. The TCR sequence derives from a human donor in good health. The sequenced material came from CD4+ T cells from PBMCs, cultured in vitro. This chain joins TRBV5-1 and TRBJ2-5; 7 nucleotides match TRBD2. CDR3 in amino acids: CASSLGSSGKETQYF. The CDR3, as DNA: TGCGCCAGCAGCTTAGGGTCTAGCGGAAAAGAGACCCAGTACTTC.